This T cell receptor (beta chain) was profiled in a study of cytomegalovirus exposure and HLA in healthy donors. In the PCR, 60 Vbeta and 13 Jbeta primers were used. The method was immunoSEQ multiplex PCR; TCRdb's version includes in-frame clones alone and lacks a portion of them. This table has 140,000 or so clones, 75% to 80% appearing once. This clone was found once. Sequencing was carried out using PBMCs. The source is a woman between 25 and 40 years old in good health and CMV-seronegative.

The DNA of the CDR3 is TGTGCCAGCAGCCGGAGTCCCGGGACAGGGAACAGCATGGACAATGAGCAGTTCTTC. Protein product: CASSRSPGTGNSMDNEQFF. The chain employs TRBV7-3 and TRBJ2-1; 9 nucleotides match TRBD1. CDR3 length: 19 residues. The ends lost 5 bases at V and 5 bases at J; junction bases unmatched: 19. CDR1 and CDR2 (germline): SGHTA, FQGTGA.